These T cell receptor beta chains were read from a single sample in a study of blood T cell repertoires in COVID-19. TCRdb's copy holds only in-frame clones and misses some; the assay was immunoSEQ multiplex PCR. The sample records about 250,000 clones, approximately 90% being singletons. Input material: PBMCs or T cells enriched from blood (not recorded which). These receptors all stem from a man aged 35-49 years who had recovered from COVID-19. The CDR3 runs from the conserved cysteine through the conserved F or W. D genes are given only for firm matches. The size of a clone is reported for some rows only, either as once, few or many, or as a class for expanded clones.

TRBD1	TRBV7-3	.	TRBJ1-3	TGTGCCAGCAGCCGACAGGGACCCTTGGCCGGAAACACCATATATTTT	CASSRQGPLAGNTIYF
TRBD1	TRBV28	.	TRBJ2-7	TGTGCCAGCAGACCACCCCCCGGACAGGGGGAACCCTACGAGCAGTACTTC	CASRPPPGQGEPYEQYF
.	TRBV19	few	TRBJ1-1	TGTGCCAGTAGTTACGGCAGGGACACTGAAGCTTTCTTT	CASSYGRDTEAFF
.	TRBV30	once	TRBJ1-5	TGTGCCTGGAGTGTACTTCAGGGGAACGATCAGCCCCAGCATTTT	CAWSVLQGNDQPQHF
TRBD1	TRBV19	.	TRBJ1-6	TGTGCCAGTAGCCTCCGGGACAGGTGGATCACCCTCCACTTT	CASSLRDRWITLHF
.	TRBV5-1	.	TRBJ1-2	TGCGCCAGCAGCTTGGAAAGGGAGTATGGCTACACCTTC	CASSLEREYGYTF
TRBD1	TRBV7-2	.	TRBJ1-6	TGTGCCAGCAGCTTACGGGCAGGGGGCGGTAATTCACCCCTCCACTTT	CASSLRAGGGNSPLHF
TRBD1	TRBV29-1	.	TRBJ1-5	TGCAGCGTTACGACAGGGGAGGAAGATCAGCCCCAGCATTTT	CSVTTGEEDQPQHF
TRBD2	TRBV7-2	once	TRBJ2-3	TGTGCCAGCAGCTTGTCTAGCGGTAGCACAGATACGCAGTATTTT	CASSLSSGSTDTQYF
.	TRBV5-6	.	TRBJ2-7	TGTGCCAGCAGCTGGTCGGACAGAATCTACGAGCAGTACTTC	CASSWSDRIYEQYF
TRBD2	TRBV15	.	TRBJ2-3	TGTGCCACCAGCAGAGCCGGTAGCGGGGGGGCAATTTCGCAGTATTTT	CATSRAGSGGAISQYF
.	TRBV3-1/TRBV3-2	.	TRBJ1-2	TGTGCCAGCAGCCGGCAGGGTGGCTATGGCTACACCTTC	CASSRQGGYGYTF
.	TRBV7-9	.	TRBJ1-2	TGTGCCAGCAGCTTAGGGAGTTACGGGGGGAAGTATGGCTACACCTTC	CASSLGSYGGKYGYTF
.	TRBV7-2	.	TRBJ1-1	TGTGCCAGCAGCTTAGCGACCTCCTCGGGTGAAGCTTTCTTT	CASSLATSSGEAFF
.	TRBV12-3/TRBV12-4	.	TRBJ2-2	TGTGCCAGCAGTTTCAGGTCCACCGGGGAGCTGTTTTTT	CASSFRSTGELFF
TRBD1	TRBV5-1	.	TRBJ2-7	TGCGCCAGCAGCTTGGCCGGGACAGTCAAACCCTACGAGCAGTACTTC	CASSLAGTVKPYEQYF
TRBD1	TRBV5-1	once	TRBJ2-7	TGCGCCAGCAGCACGGGGGACAGGGCCTACGAGCAGTACTTC	CASSTGDRAYEQYF
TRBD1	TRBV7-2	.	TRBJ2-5	TGTGCCAGCAGCTTAGGGCAGGGGGCTTGGGAGACCCAGTACTTC	CASSLGQGAWETQYF
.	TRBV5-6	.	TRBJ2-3	TGTGCCAGCTCTGTTGACAGACCCGCGCCAGATACGCAGTATTTT	CASSVDRPAPDTQYF
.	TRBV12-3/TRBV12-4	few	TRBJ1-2	TGTGCCAGCAGTTTTGAGAAAAACTATGGCTACACCTTC	CASSFEKNYGYTF
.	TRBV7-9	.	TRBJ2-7	TGTGCCAGCAGCCCTATCGAGGGCTCCCACGAGCAGTACTTC	CASSPIEGSHEQYF
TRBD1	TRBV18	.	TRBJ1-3	TGTGCCAGCTCCGGGACAGGGGTCAACACCATATATTTT	CASSGTGVNTIYF
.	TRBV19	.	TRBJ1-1	TGTGCCAGTAGTAGGGCAACCCTCCGGGGCACTGAAGCTTTCTTT	CASSRATLRGTEAFF
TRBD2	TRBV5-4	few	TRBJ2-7	TGTGCCAGCAGCTTGGGACTAGCACCTTACGAGCAGTACTTC	CASSLGLAPYEQYF
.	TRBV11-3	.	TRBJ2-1	TGTGCCAGCAGCTTCGGTGTGAATGAGCAGTTCTTC	CASSFGVNEQFF
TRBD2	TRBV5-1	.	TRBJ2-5	TGCGCCAGCAGCTTCTTATTTCGGTTAGCGGGGGGGCGAGAGACCCAGTACTTC	CASSFLFRLAGGRETQYF
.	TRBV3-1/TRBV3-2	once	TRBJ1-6	TGTGCCAGCAGCCAGAGAAATTCACCCCTCCACTTT	CASSQRNSPLHF
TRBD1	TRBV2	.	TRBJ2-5	TGTGCCAGCCAATCGGACAGGTCAAGAGAAGGCCAGTACTTC	CASQSDRSREGQYF
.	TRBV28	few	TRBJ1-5	TGTGCCAGCAGTTTATCTTCAGGGAGCGGGAATCAGCCCCAGCATTTT	CASSLSSGSGNQPQHF
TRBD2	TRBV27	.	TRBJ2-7	TGTGCCAGCACCCCGTTAGCGGGCTCCTACGAGCAGTACTTC	CASTPLAGSYEQYF
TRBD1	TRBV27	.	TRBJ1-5	TGTGCCAGCAGACAAGGACAGGGGAGGTTTCAGCCCCAGCATTTT	CASRQGQGRFQPQHF
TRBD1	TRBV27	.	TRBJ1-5	TGTGCCAGCAGTTGGGACAGGGGGTTCGGGCCCCAGCATTTT	CASSWDRGFGPQHF
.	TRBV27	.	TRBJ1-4	TGTGCCAGCTCTCAGTTATATGGTACTAAGGCTGAAAAACTGTTTTTT	CASSQLYGTKAEKLFF
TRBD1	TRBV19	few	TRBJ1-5	TGTGCCAGTAATCCGGAAGGGGGCCATCAGCCCCAGCATTTT	CASNPEGGHQPQHF
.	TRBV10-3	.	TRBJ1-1	TGTGCCATAGGCGGGGGTCGGGGGACTGAAGCTTTCTTT	CAIGGGRGTEAFF
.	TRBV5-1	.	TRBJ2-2	TGCGCCAGCAACCTATGGGGGAGGTCCGGGGAGCTGTTTTTT	CASNLWGRSGELFF
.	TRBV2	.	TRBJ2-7	TGTGCCAGCCTTCCGGGACTCACTACCTACGAGCAGTACTTC	CASLPGLTTYEQYF
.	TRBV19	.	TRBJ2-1	TGTGCCAGTAGTATAGCGGGTGACTACAATGAGCAGTTCTTC	CASSIAGDYNEQFF
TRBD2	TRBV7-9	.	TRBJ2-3	TGTGCCAGCAGCACACGACTAGCGGGGGTGAGCACAGATACGCAGTATTTT	CASSTRLAGVSTDTQYF
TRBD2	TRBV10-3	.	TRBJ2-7	TGTGCCATCAGGGTGGGACTACTCTACGAGCAGTACTTC	CAIRVGLLYEQYF
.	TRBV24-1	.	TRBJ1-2	TGTGCCACCAGTGATCTTACAGGGATTTCGGACTATGGCTACACCTTC	CATSDLTGISDYGYTF
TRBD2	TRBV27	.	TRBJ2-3	TGTGCCAGCAGTTCTAACAGACTAGCGGGGGGGCCAGTAACAGATACGCAGTATTTT	CASSSNRLAGGPVTDTQYF
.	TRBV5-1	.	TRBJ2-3	TGCGCCAGCAGCTCATTACCTATTACCGTGGGCACAGATACGCAGTATTTT	CASSSLPITVGTDTQYF
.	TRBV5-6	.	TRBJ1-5	TGTGCCAGCAGCTTGGCCAATATCGGGGGGGCATATAGCAATCAGCCCCAGCATTTT	CASSLANIGGAYSNQPQHF
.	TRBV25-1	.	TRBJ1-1	TGTGCCAGCAGTACCCAAGCGCGGGCGAACACTGAAGCTTTCTTT	CASSTQARANTEAFF
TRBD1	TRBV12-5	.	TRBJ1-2	TGTGCTAGTGGTTACGGCCGGGGACAGGGAGTATATGGCTACACCTTC	CASGYGRGQGVYGYTF
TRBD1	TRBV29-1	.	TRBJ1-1	TGCAGCGTGTGCGGGACAGGGGATTCAATAACCGCTTTCTTT	CSVCGTGDSITAFF
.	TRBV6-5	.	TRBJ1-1	TGTGCCAGCAGTTACAGTGCCAGGGGAGTGGTCACTGAAGCTTTCTTT	CASSYSARGVVTEAFF
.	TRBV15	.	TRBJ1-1	TGTGCCACCAGCACCCTGGGAGGGGTGACTGAAGCTTTCTTT	CATSTLGGVTEAFF
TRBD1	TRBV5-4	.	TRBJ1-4	TGTGCCAGCAGCTTGGCGTCCGGGACAGGCGGGGAAAAACTGTTTTTT	CASSLASGTGGEKLFF
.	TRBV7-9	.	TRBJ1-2	TGTGCCAGCAGCTTAGGGGCGAACTATGGCTACACCTTC	CASSLGANYGYTF
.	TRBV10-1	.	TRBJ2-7	TGCGCCAGCAGTGAGAATAGCGGTAGCGAGCAGTACTTC	CASSENSGSEQYF
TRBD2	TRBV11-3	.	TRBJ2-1	TGTGCCAGCAGCTCCGCCACCCTAGCGGGGAGTGAGCCTGAGCAGTTCTTC	CASSSATLAGSEPEQFF
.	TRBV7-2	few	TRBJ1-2	TGTGCCAGCAGCTTAGCGAGGGGGGGCGGCTACACCTTC	CASSLARGGGYTF
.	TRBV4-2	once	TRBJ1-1	TGTGCCAGCAGCCAAGCTCCGGAGCGCATGAACACTGAAGCTTTCTTT	CASSQAPERMNTEAFF
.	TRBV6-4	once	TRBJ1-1	TGTGCCAGCAGTGACTCAGGGGCGGACACTGAAGCTTTCTTT	CASSDSGADTEAFF
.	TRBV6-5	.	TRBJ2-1	TGTGCCAGCAGTTACGGTACTGCCTACAATGAGCAGTTCTTC	CASSYGTAYNEQFF
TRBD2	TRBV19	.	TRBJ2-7	TGTGCCAGTAGTATGGGACTAGGCGGCCACGAGCAGTACTTC	CASSMGLGGHEQYF
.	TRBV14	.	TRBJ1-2	TGTGCCAGCAGCCAAACTGCAGGGCACGGCTACACCTTC	CASSQTAGHGYTF